The sequence of this T cell receptor beta chain was determined in a study of blood T cell repertoires in COVID-19 (dated by TCRdb to the early 2020s). With regard to the full study: The collaborator samples originated in the United States, Italy and Spain and spanned the acute and convalescent phases of COVID-19. The material from the prospective study consisted of cDNA or gDNA derived from T cells, B-cell-depleted T cells, or PBMCs. Subjects who had been exposed to COVID-19, were actively infected with it, or had recovered from it provided the deeply sampled blood TCRbeta repertoires that made up the dataset. The repertoires were released in a freely available public database intended as a resource for research on the immune response to SARS-CoV-2. The samples were drawn from two sources: the first 160 participants of the ongoing ImmuneRACE study, and 1,200 or so subjects contributed by 6 global collaborators. Nearly every sample came with metadata listing a de-identified subject ID, COVID-19 status, age in years and sex. Where available, HLA class I and class II types were taken from metadata supplied by the sample provider and were not determined by assay-based typing. General study outcomes and caveats: The amount of clinical and demographic metadata varied by source and participant and was provided uncurated.

Participants in the prospective study were aged about 18 to 100 years, lived in 20 to 25 United States geographic areas, and enrolled through a virtual design. Cohort assignment in the prospective study relied on participant-reported clinical history from a screening survey and a study questionnaire. Mobile phlebotomists in the prospective study collected whole blood, serum and a nasopharyngeal or oropharyngeal swab from every participant. Additional blood draws and questionnaires over an approximately 2-month period could optionally be provided by prospective study participants. Blood samples from the prospective study were shipped frozen or at room temperature prior to DNA extraction. For this clone: Its antigen is currently not known. No base-level quality is on record; no much larger clone is a single base apart.

TCRbeta CDR3 regions were amplified from genomic DNA by means of the immunoSEQ Assay, a bias-controlled multiplex PCR. Regarding the original processing steps: Within the assay, amplification of reference gene primers was used to estimate how many nucleated cells each sample contained. Sequence reads were collapsed and filtered to measure the absolute abundance of every unique TCRbeta CDR3 rearrangement. For each sample, productive Simpson clonality was calculated as the square root of Simpson's diversity index over productive rearrangements. In its TCRdb copy, this immuneACCESS table keeps in-frame sequences only and misses some clones. Where compared with another copy, unresolved V genes explain less than half of these, and the others have no known cause. That table gives V, J and clone size, and the DNA gave D and trimming. The table for this sample lists 300,000 to 400,000 clones; about 86% of them were counted only once. Approximately 4% of the sample rests with the top ten.

The sample consisted of PBMCs or T cells enriched from blood (not recorded which). The TCR sequence derives from a woman aged 40 to 50 with acute COVID-19.

The DNA sequence is as follows: TGTGCCAGCAGCCCGGCGGGGGGGAAAAACACCGGGGAGCTGTTTTTT. Its protein product is CASSPAGGKNTGELFF. The chain is encoded by TRBV11-2 joined to TRBJ2-2, with TRBD2 identical over 9 junction bases. The CDR3 runs 16 amino acids, cysteine and phenylalanine included. The read is trimmed to its CDR3 DNA, 48 bases read in frame from base 1. CDR1 SGHAT and CDR2 FQNNGV are derived from the germline V gene. The germline V end is reduced by 5 bases and the J end by 2 bases; junction bases left unmatched: 6.